Sequencing of this T cell receptor beta chain was carried out in a study of T cells in Graves' hyperthyroidism and ophthalmopathy. Concerning this clonotype: Its antigen is not known.

Amplification yielded TCR beta CDR3 regions, with RNA transcripts as the source. Carried out on the TCR CDR3, a first-round RT-PCR used the HTBI primer set. TCRdb itself ran the multiplex PCR reads through MiXCR, one entry per CDR3 protein. The table shows about 740,000 distinct CDR3 sequences, with 12% to 15% occurring only once. Regarding the study as a whole: Ophthalmopathy was model-predicted a median around 6.1 months pre-onset. Blood also carried most thyroid clonotypes expanded above 0.001.

The study enrolled patients aged 18 to 65 with newly diagnosed hyperthyroidism of under 2 months' duration. Clinicians diagnosed patients from clinical symptoms, serum thyroxine and TRAb, thyroid ultrasound and orbital computed tomography. The sequenced sample was blood. The receptor's source is a woman aged 18 to 35 with Graves' hyperthyroidism.

As DNA, the CDR3 is TGTGCCAGCTCACCACTAGCGGGAGGGCCTGAGTACAATGAGCAGTTCTTC. This codes for CASSPLAGGPEYNEQFF. The chain links TRBV18 to TRBJ2-1, with TRBD2 matching over 11 bases. V lost 1 base and J lost 4; bases outside the gene matches: 6. The germline V gene has CDR1 KGHSH and CDR2 LQKENI. The CDR3 extends over 17 amino acids. The full variable domain, in which reference TRBV18 and TRBJ2-1 provide the parts outside the CDR3, is NAGVMQNPRHLVRRRGQEARLRCSPMKGHSHVYWYRQLPEEGLKFMVYLQKENIIDESGMPKERFSAEFPKEGPSILRIQQVVRGDSAAYFCASSPLAGGPEYNEQFFGPGTRLTVL.